The subject of this entry is one T cell receptor (beta chain). Its antigen is still unknown. The data stem from a study of T cell responses to AZD1222 COVID-19 vaccine. The CDR3 consists of 14 residues. Germline CDR1 and CDR2: MNHEY and SVGAGI. V gave up 8 bases and J gave up 0 bases, with 12 bases separating them. Only in-frame clones appear in the TCRdb table, and some are missing; sequencing was by immunoSEQ multiplex PCR. The sample consists of 90,000 to 150,000 clones, roughly 88% of them appearing once. Notes on the study in general: Rises in breadth and depth of Spike-specific TCRs came after two AZD1222 doses.

The clonotype was recovered from an adult in good health. The V and J genes are TRBV6-5 and TRBJ2-3; D possibly corresponds to TRBD2 (6 bases). The sample was peripheral blood, taken on day 0 of AZD1222 vaccination. CDR3 DNA: TGTGCCAGCGGCAGAGGGACTAGCACAGATACGCAGTATTTT. Translating gives CASGRGTSTDTQYF.